This TCR beta chain was sequenced during a study of blood T cell repertoires in COVID-19. Study summary: Both acute and convalescent COVID-19 samples were obtained from the United States, Italy and Spain.

Libraries were prepared by immunoSEQ multiplex PCR; TCRdb keeps only in-frame clonotypes and omits some of them. The top ten hold about 3.9% of the sample, which has about 150,000 clones, around 76% seen once. The CDR3 has 15 residues. V lost 0 bases to trimming and J lost 3 bases; unmatched junction nucleotides: 3. Germline CDR1 KGHSH, CDR2 LQKENI. The sample was peripheral blood. The gene calls are TRBV18 and TRBJ2-3, with 7 bases matching TRBD1. This clonotype was sampled from a man aged 55 to 69 with acute or convalescent COVID-19. The CDR3 bases are TGTGCCAGCTCACCACCAGGGGGCAAGACAGATACGCAGTATTTT. The encoded protein is CASSPPGGKTDTQYF. Using reference TRBV18 and TRBJ2-3 for the parts outside the CDR3, the full variable domain is NAGVMQNPRHLVRRRGQEARLRCSPMKGHSHVYWYRQLPEEGLKFMVYLQKENIIDESGMPKERFSAEFPKEGPSILRIQQVVRGDSAAYFCASSPPGGKTDTQYFGPGTRLTVL.